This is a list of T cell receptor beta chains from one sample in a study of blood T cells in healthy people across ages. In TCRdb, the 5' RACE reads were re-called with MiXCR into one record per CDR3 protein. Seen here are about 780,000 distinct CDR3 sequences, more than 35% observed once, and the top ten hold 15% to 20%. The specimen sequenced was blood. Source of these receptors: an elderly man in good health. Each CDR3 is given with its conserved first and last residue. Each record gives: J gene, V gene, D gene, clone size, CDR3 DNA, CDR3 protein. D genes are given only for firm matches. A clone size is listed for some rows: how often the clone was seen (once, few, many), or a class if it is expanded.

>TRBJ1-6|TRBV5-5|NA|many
TGTGCCAGCAGCTTAGACGGAGCCAATAATTCACCCCTCCACTTT
CASSLDGANNSPLHF
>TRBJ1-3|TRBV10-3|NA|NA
TGTGCCATCAGGGAACGGGCCTCTGGAAACACCATATATTTT
CAIRERASGNTIYF
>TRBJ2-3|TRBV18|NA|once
TGTGCCAGCTCACCCAGGGGCTCTTTTAGCACAGATACGCAGTATTTT
CASSPRGSFSTDTQYF
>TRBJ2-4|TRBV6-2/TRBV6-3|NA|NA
TGTGCCAGCAGGGACTGGGGGAACATTCAGTACTTC
CASRDWGNIQYF
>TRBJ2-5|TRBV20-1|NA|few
TGCAGTGCTACGTGGGGAGAGACCCAGTACTTC
CSATWGETQYF
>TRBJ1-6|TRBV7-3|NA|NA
TGTGCCAGCAGCTTTGACCCCAATTCACCCCTCCACTTT
CASSFDPNSPLHF
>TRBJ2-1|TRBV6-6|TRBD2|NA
TGTGCCAGCGGATCACAGACTAGCGGGAGCCCCAATGAGCAGTTCTTC
CASGSQTSGSPNEQFF
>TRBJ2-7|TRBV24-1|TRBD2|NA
TGTGCCACGGCTAGCGGGAAGCCCTACGAGCAGTACTTC
CATASGKPYEQYF
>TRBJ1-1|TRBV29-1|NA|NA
TGCAGTGCCATAACAGGGAGCACTGAAGCTTTCTTT
CSAITGSTEAFF
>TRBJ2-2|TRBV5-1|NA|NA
TGCGCCAGCAGCTCCACTCCCGGAACCGGGGAGTTGTTTTTT
CASSSTPGTGELFF
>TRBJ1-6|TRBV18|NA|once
TGTGCCAGCTCCCTTCGGGGGGAGCCCAAAGTTTCACCCCTCCACTTT
CASSLRGEPKVSPLHF
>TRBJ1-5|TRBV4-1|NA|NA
TGCGCCAGCAGCCAAGTACCCGGTGCTCTACAGCCCCAGCATTTT
CASSQVPGALQPQHF
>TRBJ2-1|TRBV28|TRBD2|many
TGTGCCAGCGGCGAGGGAGGGAATTCCTACAATGAGCAGTTCTTC
CASGEGGNSYNEQFF
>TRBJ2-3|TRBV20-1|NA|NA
TGCAGTGCTAGAGTAGATGGAGATACGCAGTATTTT
CSARVDGDTQYF
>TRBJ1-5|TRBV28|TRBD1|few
TGTGCCAGCAGTTTATTGACAGGGGGCTTTGGCAATCAGCCCCAGCATTTT
CASSLLTGGFGNQPQHF
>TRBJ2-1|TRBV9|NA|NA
TGCGCCAGCAGCGTAGGGGCCCTATCCTGCAATGAGCAGTTCTTC
CASSVGALSCNEQFF
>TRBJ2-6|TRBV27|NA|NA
TGTGCCACTAAGACGGACTCTGGGGCCAACGTCCTGACTTTC
CATKTDSGANVLTF
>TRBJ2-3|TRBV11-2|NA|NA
TGTGCCAGCCTTTGGATTTGGGGCACAGATACGCAGTATTTT
CASLWIWGTDTQYF
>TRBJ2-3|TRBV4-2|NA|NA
TGTGCCAGCAGCCAAGCGGGGGCCTGTAAAGATACGCAGTATTTT
CASSQAGACKDTQYF
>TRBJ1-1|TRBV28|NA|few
TGTGCCAGCAGTTTGGGCAGGGTGGGCACTGAAGCTTTCTTT
CASSLGRVGTEAFF
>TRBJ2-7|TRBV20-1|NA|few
TGCAGTGCTAGTGGGGTGAACGAGCAGTACTTC
CSASGVNEQYF
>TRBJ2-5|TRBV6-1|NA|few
TGTGCCAGCAGCGAAGGGGGGCGACGAGAGACCCAGTACTTC
CASSEGGRRETQYF
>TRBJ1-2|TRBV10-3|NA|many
TGTGCCATCAGTGATCTCATAAACTATGGCTACACCTTC
CAISDLINYGYTF
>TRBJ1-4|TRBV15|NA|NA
TGTGCCACCAGCAGAGATCTGACCGGGCGTGAAAAACTGTTTTTT
CATSRDLTGREKLFF
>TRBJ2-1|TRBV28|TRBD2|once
TGTGCCAGCAGTTCTAGCGGGAGGGCCGCTGATGAGCAGTTCTTC
CASSSSGRAADEQFF
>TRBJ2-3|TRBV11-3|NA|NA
TGTGCCAGCAGCTTCGCGTCTAGCACAGATACGCAGTATTTT
CASSFASSTDTQYF